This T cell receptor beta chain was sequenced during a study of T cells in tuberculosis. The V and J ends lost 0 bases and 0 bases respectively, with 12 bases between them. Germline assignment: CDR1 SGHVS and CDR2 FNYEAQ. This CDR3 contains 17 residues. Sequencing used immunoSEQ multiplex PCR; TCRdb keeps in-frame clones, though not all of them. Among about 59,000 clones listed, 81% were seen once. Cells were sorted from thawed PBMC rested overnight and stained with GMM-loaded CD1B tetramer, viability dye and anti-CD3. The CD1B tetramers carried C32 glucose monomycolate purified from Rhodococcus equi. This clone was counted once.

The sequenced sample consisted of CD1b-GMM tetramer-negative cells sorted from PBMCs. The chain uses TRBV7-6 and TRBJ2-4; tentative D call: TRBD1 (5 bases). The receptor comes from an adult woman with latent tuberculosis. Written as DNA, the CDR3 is TGTGCCAGCAGCTTAGCCCCCAGGGAACTAGCCAAAAACATTCAGTACTTC. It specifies CASSLAPRELAKNIQYF.